This TCR beta chain was documented in a study of Graves' ophthalmopathy and Graves' hyperthyroidism. Turning to the study itself: Hyperthyroidism is called stable when no ophthalmopathy develops within 18 months of follow-up.

CDR1 and CDR2 from the germline V gene are SQVTM and ANQGSEA. This CDR3 is built from 12 residues. V lost 4 bases and J lost 5, with 12 bases in between. The authors amplified TCR beta CDR3 regions from RNA transcripts. In the first round, RT-PCR was carried out with HTBI primers, and a multiplex PCR formed the second round. A single record per CDR3 protein comes from TCRdb applying MiXCR to the multiplex PCR reads. In the table there are over a million distinct CDR3 sequences, about 40% of which are singletons. This clonotype was detected many times. The sample was peripheral blood or thyroid tissue (not recorded which). This rearrangement joins TRBV29-1 to TRBJ2-7, with D tentatively TRBD2 (6 bases). This receptor was obtained from an adult man with Graves' hyperthyroidism. CDR3 DNA sequence: TGCAGCGTTGTTGCGGGGACCAACGAGCAGTACTTC. Its translation: CSVVAGTNEQYF.